This T cell receptor (beta chain) is from a study of T cell repertoires in aging, cancer and after chemotherapy. About the study: Donors were grouped into six age bands spanning 30 or younger through 70 or older.

This CDR3 comprises 13 residues. Trimming removed 2 bases from V and 2 bases from J, with 6 bases in between. Germline CDR1 and CDR2: LNHDA and SQIVND (reference sequence). By share, this clonotype ranks as medium-sized. The template was genomic DNA from peripheral blood, not RNA. A mixed TRB-A/B primer pool amplified rearranged TRB by multiplex touch-down PCR. A single record per CDR3 protein comes from TCRdb applying MiXCR to the multiplex PCR reads. The table shows around 2,200 distinct CDR3 sequences, with about a third occurring only once. Sequencing was carried out using blood. The genes are TRBV19 and TRBJ1-2; D is undetermined. This clonotype was obtained from a human donor in good health. The CDR3 DNA reads TGTGCCAGTAGTATAAAGGGAAACTATGGCTACACCTTC. Protein product: CASSIKGNYGYTF.